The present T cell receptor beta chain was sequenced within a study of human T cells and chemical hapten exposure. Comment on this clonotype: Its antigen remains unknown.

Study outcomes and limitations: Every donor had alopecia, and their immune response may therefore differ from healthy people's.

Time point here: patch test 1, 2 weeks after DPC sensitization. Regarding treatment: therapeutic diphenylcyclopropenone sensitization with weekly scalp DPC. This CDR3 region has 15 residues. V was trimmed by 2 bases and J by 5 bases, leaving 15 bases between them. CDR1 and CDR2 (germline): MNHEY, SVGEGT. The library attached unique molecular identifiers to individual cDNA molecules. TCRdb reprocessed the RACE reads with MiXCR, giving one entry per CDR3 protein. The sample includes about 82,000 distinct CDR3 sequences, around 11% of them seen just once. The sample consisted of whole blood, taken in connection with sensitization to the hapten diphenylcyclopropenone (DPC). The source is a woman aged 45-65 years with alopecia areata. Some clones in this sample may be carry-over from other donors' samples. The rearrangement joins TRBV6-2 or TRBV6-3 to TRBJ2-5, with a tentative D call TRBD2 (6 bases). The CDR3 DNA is TGTGCCAGCAGTTACACCAGCGGGCTCGAGGAGACCCAGTACTTC. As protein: CASSYTSGLEETQYF.